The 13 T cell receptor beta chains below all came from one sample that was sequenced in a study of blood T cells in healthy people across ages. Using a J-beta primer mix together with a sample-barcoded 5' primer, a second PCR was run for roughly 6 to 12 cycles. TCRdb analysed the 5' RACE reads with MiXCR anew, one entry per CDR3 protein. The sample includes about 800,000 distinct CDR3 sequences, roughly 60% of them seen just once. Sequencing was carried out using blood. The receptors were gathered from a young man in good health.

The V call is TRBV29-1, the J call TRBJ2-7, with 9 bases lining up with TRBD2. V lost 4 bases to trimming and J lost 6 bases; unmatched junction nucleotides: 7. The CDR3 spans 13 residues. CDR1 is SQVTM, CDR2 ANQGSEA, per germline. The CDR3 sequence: CSVGLAGKSEQYF. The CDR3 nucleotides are TGCAGCGTTGGGCTAGCGGGGAAGAGCGAGCAGTACTTC.

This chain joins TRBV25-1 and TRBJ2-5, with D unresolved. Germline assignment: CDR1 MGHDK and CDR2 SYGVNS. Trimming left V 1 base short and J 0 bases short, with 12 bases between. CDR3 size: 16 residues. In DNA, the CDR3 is TGTGCCAGCAGTGAATTGGGTAGGCAGAACCAAGAGACCCAGTACTTC. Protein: CASSELGRQNQETQYF.

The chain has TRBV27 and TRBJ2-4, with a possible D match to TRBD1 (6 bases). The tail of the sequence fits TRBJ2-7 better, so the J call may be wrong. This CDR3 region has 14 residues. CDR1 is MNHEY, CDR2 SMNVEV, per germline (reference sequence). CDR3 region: CASGAAGVSYEQYF. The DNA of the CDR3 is TGTGCCAGCGGGGCTGCAGGGGTTTCCTACGAGCAGTACTTC.

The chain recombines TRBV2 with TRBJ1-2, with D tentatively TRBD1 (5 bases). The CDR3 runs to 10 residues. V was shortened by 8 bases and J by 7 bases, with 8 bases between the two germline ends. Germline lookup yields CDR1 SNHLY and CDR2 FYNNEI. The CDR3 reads CASRDCGYTF. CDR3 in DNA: TGTGCCAGCCGGGACTGTGGCTACACCTTC.

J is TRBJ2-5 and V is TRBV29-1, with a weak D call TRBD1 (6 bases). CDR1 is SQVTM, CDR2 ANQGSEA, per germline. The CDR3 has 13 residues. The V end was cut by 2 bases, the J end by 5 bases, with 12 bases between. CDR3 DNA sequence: TGCAGCGTTGAAAGGTCGCAGGGGGAGACCCAGTACTTC. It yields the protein CSVERSQGETQYF.

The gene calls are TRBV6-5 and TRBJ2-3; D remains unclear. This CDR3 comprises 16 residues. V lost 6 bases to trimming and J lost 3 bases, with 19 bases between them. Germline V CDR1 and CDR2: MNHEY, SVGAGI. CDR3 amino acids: CASSAQPPYGTDTQYF. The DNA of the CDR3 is TGTGCCAGCAGCGCACAGCCCCCGTATGGGACAGATACGCAGTATTTT.

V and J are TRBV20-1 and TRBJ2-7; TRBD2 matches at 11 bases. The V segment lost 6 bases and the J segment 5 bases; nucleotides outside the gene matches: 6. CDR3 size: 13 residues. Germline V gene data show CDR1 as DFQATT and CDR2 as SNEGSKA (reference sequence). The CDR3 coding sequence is TGCAGTGCGACAACTAGCGGGAGCGACGAGCAGTACTTC. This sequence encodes CSATTSGSDEQYF.

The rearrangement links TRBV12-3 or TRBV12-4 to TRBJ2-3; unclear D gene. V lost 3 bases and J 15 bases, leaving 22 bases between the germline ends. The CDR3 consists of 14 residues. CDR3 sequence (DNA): TGTGCCAGCAGTTTCAGAGTGAGAGCAGATGTGGAATATTTT. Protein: CASSFRVRADVEYF.

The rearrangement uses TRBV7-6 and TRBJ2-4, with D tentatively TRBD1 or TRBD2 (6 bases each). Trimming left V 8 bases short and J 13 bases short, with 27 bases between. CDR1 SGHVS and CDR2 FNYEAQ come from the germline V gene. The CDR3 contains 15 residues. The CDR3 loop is CASGSTQGPQREQYF. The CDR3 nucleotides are TGTGCCAGCGGCTCTACCCAGGGGCCGCAACGGGAGCAGTACTTC.

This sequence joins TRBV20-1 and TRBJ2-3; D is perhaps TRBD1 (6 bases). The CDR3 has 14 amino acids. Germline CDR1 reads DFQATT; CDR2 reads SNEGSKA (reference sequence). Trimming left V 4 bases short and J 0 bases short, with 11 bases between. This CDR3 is CSAMDSPSTDTQYF. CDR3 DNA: TGCAGTGCTATGGACAGTCCTAGCACAGATACGCAGTATTTT.

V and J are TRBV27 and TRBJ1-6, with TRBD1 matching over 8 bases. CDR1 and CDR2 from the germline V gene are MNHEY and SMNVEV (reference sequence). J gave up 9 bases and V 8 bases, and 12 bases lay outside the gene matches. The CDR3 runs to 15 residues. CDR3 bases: TGTGCCAGCCCTCCTCCGGGACAGGCGGGTTCACCCCTCCACTTT. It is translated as CASPPPGQAGSPLHF.

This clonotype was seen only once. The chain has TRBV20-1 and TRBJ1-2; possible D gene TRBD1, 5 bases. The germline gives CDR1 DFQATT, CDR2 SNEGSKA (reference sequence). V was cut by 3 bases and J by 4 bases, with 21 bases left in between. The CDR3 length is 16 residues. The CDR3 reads CSASPRGGRQPYGYTF. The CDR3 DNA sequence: TGCAGTGCTAGTCCCCGGGGGGGGAGGCAGCCCTATGGCTACACCTTC.

The CDR3 loop reads CASSRTSGGNYEQYF. DNA for the CDR3: TGTGCCAGCAGCCGAACTAGCGGGGGTAATTACGAGCAGTACTTC. J is TRBJ2-7 and V is TRBV7-2, with 11 bases matching TRBD2. Germline V gene sequence: CDR1 SGHTA, CDR2 FQGNSA. Trimming took 5 bases from V and 4 from J; bases not matched to a gene: 7. The CDR3 is 15 residues long.